The present entry profiles one T cell receptor (beta chain) with its context. The data derive from a study of T cells in Graves' hyperthyroidism and ophthalmopathy. Investigators excluded patients with uncontrolled infection, other autoimmune disease, pregnancy or lactation. TCR beta CDR3 regions were amplified from RNA. Initially, a first-round RT-PCR of the TCR CDR3 employed the HTBI primer set. In TCRdb, the multiplex PCR reads were re-called with MiXCR into one record per CDR3 protein. The repertoire holds around 300,000 distinct CDR3 sequences, with approximately 13% as singletons. The CDR3 has 15 amino acids. Germline CDR1 reads SGHRS; CDR2 reads YFSETQ. V was pared by 4 bases and J by 3 bases, with 6 bases of the junction left unmatched.

The clonotype was recovered from a woman aged 40 to 50 with Graves' ophthalmopathy. Sequenced material: blood. The chain combines TRBV5-1 with TRBJ2-2, with TRBD1 matching 7 bases. This chain's CDR3 is CASSPTGPYTGELFF. CDR3 in DNA: TGCGCCAGCAGCCCGACAGGGCCCTACACCGGGGAGCTGTTTTTT.